What follows is one T cell receptor (beta chain) and its context. Profiling relied on immunoSEQ multiplex PCR, and the TCRdb table lists in-frame clones only, not all of them. The sample has 35,000 to 50,000 clones; around 70% are singletons. The data belong to a study of cytotoxic CD8 clonotypes in ibrutinib-treated CLL. Sequencing was performed on PBMCs, taken at disease progression, from a patient treated with ibrutinib. This receptor was taken from a human donor with chronic lymphocytic leukemia.

CDR3 sequence: CASSPGFGIFNEQFF. The CDR3 coding sequence is TGTGCCAGCAGCCCAGGGTTTGGGATATTCAATGAGCAGTTCTTC. This sequence joins TRBV7-3 and TRBJ2-1; possible D gene TRBD1, 5 bases. V shed 5 bases and J shed 6 bases, with 17 bases lying between them. The CDR3 extends over 15 amino acids. Per the germline V gene, CDR1 is SGHTA and CDR2 is FQGTGA.